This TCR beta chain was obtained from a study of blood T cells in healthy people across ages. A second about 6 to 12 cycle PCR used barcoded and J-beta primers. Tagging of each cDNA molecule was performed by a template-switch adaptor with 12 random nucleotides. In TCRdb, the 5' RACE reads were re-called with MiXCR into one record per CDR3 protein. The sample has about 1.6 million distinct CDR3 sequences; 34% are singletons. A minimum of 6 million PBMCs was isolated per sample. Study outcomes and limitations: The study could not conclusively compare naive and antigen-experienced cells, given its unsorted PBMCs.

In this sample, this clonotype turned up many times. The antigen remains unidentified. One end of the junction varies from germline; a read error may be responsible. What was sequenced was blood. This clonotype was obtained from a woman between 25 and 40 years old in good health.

CDR3 sequence (DNA): TGCGCCAGCAGCCACCTCTACGATGAGCAGTTCTTC. It translates to CASSHLYDEQFF. V and J are TRBV4-1 and TRBJ2-1; D not resolved. The CDR3 runs to 12 residues. Germline V gives CDR1 MGHRA, CDR2 YSYEKL.